This entry features one T cell receptor beta chain sequence. Donors comprised healthy HIV-negative adults lacking recent acute infections or vaccinations. With unsorted samples, genomic DNA was obtained from 89 million or so PBMCs. The CDR3 loop spans 14 amino acids. V was pared by 5 bases and J by 9 bases, with 7 bases of the junction left unmatched. Germline CDR1 is SGHTA and CDR2 is FQGTGA. These data originate in a study of shared clonotypes between healthy human individuals. Sequencing used immunoSEQ multiplex PCR; TCRdb keeps in-frame clones, though not all of them. The sample contains approximately 500,000 clones, about 85% of which appear only once.

This sequence was found in a woman between 40 and 55 years old in good health. Some clones in this sample may be carry-over from other donors' samples. Sequencing was performed on PBMCs. The rearrangement uses TRBV7-3 and TRBJ2-2; 9 nucleotides align to TRBD2. The CDR3 DNA is TGTGCCAGCAGCCTTAGCGGGAGCGGGAGGGAGCTGTTTTTT. Encoded protein: CASSLSGSGRELFF.